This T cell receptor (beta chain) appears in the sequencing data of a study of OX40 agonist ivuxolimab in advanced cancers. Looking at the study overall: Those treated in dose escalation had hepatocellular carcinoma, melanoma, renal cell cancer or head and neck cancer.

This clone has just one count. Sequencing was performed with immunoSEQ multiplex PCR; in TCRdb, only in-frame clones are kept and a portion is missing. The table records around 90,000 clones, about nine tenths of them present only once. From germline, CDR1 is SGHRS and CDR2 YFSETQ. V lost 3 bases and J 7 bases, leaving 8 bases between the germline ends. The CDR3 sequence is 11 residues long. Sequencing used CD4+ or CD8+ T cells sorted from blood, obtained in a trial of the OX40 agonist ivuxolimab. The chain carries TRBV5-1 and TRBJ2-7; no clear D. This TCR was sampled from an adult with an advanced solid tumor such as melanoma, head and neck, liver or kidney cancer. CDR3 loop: CASSSNREQYF. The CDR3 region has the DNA TGCGCCAGCAGCTCCAATCGGGAGCAGTACTTC.